The clone carrying this TCR beta chain appeared once. A read error may be the cause here, since a much bigger clone is one base away. A read error is likely, as this CDR3 ends without the conserved phenylalanine or tryptophan. This specimen comes from a study of blood T cells in healthy people across ages. On the study more broadly: Per every two T cells, about one barcoded beta molecule was captured by template switching.

A J-beta primer mix and a sample-barcoded 5' primer were used in a second PCR of roughly 6 to 11 cycles. There were at least 2.5 million CDR3-containing paired-end reads obtained from each sample. TCRdb ran MiXCR on the 5' RACE reads and lists one entry per CDR3 protein. The sample consists of over 550,000 distinct CDR3 sequences, less than 35% of them appearing once. Germline V lookup: CDR1 SGHTA, CDR2 FQGNSA. V lost 1 base to trimming and J lost 8 bases, with 11 bases between them. This CDR3 contains 13 residues. This TCR was recovered from a woman of 80 years or more in good health. Input material: blood. The chain links TRBV7-2 to TRBJ1-2, with a possible D match to TRBD1 (5 bases). CDR3 coding DNA: TGTGCCAGCAGCTTAGTAGGGACCTCCGGCTACACCTAC. Translated, it gives CASSLVGTSGYTY.